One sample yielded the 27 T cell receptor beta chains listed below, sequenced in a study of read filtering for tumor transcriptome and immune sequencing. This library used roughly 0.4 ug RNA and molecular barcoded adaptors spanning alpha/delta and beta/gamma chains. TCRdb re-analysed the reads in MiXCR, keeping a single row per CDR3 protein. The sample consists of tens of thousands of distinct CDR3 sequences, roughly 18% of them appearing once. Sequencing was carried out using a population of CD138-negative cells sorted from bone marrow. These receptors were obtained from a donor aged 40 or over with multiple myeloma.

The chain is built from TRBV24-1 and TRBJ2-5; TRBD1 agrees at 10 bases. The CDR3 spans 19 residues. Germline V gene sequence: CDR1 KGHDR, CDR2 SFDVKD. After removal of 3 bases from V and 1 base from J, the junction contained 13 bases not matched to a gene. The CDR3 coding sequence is TGTGCCACCAGTGATCCCGGCCCACGGGACAGGGGCCGCCAAGAGACCCAGTACTTC. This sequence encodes CATSDPGPRDRGRQETQYF.

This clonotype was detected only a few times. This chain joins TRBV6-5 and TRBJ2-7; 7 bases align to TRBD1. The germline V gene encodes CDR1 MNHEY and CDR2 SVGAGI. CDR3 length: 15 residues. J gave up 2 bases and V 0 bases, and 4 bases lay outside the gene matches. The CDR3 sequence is CASSYSLQGPYEQYF. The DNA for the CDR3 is TGTGCCAGCAGTTACTCGTTACAGGGGCCCTACGAGCAGTACTTC.

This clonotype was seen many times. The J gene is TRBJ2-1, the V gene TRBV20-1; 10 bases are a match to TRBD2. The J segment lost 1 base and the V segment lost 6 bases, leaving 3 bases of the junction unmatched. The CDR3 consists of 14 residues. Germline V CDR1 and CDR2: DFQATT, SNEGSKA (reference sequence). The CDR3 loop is CSAQGLASYNEQFF. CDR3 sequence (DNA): TGCAGTGCCCAGGGACTAGCGTCCTACAATGAGCAGTTCTTC.

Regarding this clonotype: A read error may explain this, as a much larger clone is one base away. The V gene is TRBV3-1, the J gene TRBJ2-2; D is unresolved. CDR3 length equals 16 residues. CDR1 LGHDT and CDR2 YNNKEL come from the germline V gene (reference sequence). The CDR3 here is CACSQDPYRNTGELFF. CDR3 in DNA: TGTGCCTGCAGCCAAGACCCATACAGGAACACCGGGGAGCTGTTTTTT.

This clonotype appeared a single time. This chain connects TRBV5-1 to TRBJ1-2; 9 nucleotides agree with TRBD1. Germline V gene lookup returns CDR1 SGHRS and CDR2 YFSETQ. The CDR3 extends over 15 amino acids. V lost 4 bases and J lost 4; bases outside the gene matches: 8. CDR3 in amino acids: CASSALQGAIYGYTF. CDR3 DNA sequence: TGCGCCAGCAGCGCCCTACAGGGGGCGATCTATGGCTACACCTTC.

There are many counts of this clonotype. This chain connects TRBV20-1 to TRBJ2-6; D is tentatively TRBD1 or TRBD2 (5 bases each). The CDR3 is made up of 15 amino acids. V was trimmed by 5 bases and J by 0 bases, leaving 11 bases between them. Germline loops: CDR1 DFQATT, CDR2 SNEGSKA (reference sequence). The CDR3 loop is CSAPGHSSGANVLTF. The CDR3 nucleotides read TGCAGTGCTCCGGGGCACAGCTCTGGGGCCAACGTCCTGACTTTC.

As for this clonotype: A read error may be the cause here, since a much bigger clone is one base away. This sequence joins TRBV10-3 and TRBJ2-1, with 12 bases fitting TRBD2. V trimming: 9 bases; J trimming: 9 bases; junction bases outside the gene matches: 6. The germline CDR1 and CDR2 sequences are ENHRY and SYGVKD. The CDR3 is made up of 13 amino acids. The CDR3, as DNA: TGTGCCATTTCTAGCGGGGGGGATGGTGAGCAGTTCTTC. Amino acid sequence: CAISSGGDGEQFF.

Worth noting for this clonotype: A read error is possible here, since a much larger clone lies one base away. CDR3 protein: CSAGPGQAKEKLFF. The CDR3 DNA follows: TGCAGTGCGGGGCCGGGACAGGCGAAGGAAAAACTGTTTTTT. The V call is TRBV20-1, the J call TRBJ1-4; 8 nucleotides match TRBD1. J gave up 8 bases and V 6 bases, and 11 bases lay outside the gene matches. The CDR3 has 14 amino acids. CDR1 and CDR2 (germline): DFQATT, SNEGSKA (reference sequence).

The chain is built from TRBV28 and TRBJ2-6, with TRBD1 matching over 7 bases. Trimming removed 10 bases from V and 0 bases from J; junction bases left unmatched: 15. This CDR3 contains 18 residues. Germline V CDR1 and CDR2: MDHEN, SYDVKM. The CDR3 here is CATRRPQGELSGANVLTF. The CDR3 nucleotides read TGTGCCACCAGGCGCCCCCAGGGGGAGCTCTCTGGGGCCAACGTCCTGACTTTC.

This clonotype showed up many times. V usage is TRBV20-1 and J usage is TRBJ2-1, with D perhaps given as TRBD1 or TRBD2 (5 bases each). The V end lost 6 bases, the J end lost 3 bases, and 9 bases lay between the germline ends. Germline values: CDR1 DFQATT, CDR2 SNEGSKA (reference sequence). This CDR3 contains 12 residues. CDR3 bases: TGCAGTGCGGGGGATAGCTACAATGAGCAGTTCTTC. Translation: CSAGDSYNEQFF.

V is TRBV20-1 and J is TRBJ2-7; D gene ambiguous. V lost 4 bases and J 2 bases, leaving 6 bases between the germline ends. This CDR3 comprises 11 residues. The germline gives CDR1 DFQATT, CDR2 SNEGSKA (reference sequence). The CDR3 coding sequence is TGCAGTGCTAAGATCCCCTACGAGCAGTACTTC. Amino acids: CSAKIPYEQYF.

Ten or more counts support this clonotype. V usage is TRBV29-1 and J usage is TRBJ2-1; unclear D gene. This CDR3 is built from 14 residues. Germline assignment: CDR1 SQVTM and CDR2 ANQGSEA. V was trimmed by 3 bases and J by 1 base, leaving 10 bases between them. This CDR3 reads CSVDSQLSYNEQFF. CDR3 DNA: TGCAGCGTTGATTCACAGCTTTCCTACAATGAGCAGTTCTTC.

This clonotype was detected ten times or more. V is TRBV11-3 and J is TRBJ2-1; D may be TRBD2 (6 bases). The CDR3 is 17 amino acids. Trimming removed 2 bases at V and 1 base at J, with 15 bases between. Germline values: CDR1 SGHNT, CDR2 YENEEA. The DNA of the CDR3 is TGTGCCAGCAGCTTAATCCCGGTGGAGGGTTCCTACAATGAGCAGTTCTTC. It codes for CASSLIPVEGSYNEQFF.

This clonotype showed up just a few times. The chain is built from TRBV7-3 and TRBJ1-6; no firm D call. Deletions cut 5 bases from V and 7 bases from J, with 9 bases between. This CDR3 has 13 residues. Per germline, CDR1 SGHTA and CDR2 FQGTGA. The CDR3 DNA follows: TGTGCCAGCAGCGCGGCCCGAAATTCACCCCTCCACTTT. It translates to CASSAARNSPLHF.

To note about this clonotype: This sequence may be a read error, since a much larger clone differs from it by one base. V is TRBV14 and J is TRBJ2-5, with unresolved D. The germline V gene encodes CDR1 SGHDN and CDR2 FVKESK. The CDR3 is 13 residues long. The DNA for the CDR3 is TGTGCCAGCAGCCAAGATCTTAGAGAGGCCCAGTACTTC. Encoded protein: CASSQDLREAQYF. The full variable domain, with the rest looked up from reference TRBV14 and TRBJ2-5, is EAGVTQFPSHSVIEKGQTVTLRCDPISGHDNLYWYRRVMGKEIKFLLHFVKESKQDESGMPNNRFLAERTGGTYSTLKVQPAELEDSGVYFCASSQDLREAQYFGPGTRLLVL.

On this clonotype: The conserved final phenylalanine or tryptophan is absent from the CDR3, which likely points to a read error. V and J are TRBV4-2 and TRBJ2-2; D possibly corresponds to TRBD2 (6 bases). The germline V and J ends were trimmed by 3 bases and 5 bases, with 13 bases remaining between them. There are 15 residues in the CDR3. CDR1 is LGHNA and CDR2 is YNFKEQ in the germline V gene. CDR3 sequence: CASSQGRRETGELFL. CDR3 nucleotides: TGTGCCAGCAGCCAGGGACGGAGGGAAACCGGGGAGCTGTTTCTT.

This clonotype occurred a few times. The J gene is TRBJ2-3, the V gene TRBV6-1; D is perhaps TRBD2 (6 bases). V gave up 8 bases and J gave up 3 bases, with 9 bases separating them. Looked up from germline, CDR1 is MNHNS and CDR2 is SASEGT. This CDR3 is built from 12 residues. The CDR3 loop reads CASEEGTDTQYF. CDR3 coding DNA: TGTGCCAGCGAGGAGGGTACAGATACGCAGTATTTT.

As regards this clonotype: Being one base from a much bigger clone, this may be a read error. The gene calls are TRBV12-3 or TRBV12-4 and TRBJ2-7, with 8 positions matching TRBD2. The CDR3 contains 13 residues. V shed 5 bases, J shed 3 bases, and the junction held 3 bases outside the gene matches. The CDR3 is CASSQTSDYEQYF. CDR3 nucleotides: TGTGCCAGCAGTCAGACTAGCGACTACGAGCAGTACTTC.

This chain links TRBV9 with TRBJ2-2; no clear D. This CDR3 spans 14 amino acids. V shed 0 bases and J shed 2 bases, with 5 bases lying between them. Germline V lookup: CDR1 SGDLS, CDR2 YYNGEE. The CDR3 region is CASSVGTNTGELFF. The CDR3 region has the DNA TGTGCCAGCAGCGTAGGGACCAACACCGGGGAGCTGTTTTTT.

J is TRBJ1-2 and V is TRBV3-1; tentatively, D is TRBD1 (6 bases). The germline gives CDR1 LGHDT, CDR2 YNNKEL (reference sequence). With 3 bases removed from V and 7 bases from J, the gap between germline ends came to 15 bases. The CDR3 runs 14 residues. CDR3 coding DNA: TGTGCCAGCAGCCACCGCGGACAGTCCTTTGGCTACACCTTC. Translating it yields CASSHRGQSFGYTF.

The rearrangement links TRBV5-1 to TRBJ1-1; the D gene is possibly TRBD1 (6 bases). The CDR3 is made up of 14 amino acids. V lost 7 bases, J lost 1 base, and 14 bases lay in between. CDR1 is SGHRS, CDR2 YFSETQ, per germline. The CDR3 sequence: CASAGTNKNTEAFF. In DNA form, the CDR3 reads TGCGCCAGCGCCGGGACAAATAAGAACACTGAAGCTTTCTTT.

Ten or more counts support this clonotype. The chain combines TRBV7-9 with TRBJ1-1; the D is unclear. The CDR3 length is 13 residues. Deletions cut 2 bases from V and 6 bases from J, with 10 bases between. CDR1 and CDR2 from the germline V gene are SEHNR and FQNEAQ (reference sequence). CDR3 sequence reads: CASSLSPRPEAFF. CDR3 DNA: TGTGCCAGCAGCTTATCCCCGAGACCTGAAGCTTTCTTT.

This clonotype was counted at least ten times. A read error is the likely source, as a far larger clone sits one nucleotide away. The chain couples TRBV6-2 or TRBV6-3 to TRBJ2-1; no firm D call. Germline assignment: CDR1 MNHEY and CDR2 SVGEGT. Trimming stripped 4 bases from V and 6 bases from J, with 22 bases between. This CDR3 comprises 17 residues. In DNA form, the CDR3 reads TGTGCCAGCAGTTCCATTGGACCCGGAAGAATGAGCAATGAGCAGTTCTTC. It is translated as CASSSIGPGRMSNEQFF.

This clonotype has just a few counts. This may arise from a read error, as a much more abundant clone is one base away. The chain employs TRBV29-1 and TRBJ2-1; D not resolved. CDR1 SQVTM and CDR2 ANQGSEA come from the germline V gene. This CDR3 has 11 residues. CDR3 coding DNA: TGCAGCGTTTTGGGCTACAATGAGCAGCTCTTC. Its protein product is CSVLGYNEQLF.

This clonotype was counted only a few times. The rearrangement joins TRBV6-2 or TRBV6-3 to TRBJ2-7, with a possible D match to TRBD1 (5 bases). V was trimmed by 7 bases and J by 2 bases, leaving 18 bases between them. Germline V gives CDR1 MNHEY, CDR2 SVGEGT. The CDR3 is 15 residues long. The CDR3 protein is CASTRRAQETYEQYF. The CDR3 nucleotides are TGTGCCAGCACCCGACGAGCACAGGAAACCTACGAGCAGTACTTC.

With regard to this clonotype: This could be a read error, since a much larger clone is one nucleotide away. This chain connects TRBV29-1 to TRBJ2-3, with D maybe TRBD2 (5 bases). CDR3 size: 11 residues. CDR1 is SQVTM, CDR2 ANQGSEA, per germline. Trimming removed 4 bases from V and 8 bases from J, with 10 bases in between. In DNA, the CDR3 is TGCAGCGTTGTAGAGGGCAGTACGCAGTATTTT. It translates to CSVVEGSTQYF.

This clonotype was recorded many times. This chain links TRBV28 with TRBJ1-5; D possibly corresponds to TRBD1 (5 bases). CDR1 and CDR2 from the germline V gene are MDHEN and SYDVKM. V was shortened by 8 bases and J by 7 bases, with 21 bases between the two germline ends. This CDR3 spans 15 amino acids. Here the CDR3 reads CASRLWGLGDQPQHF. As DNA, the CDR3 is TGTGCCAGCCGGCTGTGGGGCCTCGGTGACCAGCCCCAGCATTTT.